The subject of this entry is one TCR beta chain. This clone came up once. No cognate antigen has been identified for it. No quality values exist for individual bases; no much larger clone is one base distant. The entry originates in a study of T cells in tuberculosis listed by TCRdb under 2018. Regarding the complete study: The study combined CD1B tetramers and high-throughput TCR immunosequencing to characterize T cells specific for the mycobacterial lipid antigen glucose monomycolate (GMM). A South African clinical cohort compared IGRA-negative adolescents, IGRA-positive adolescents with latent tuberculosis and adults with active tuberculosis, 10 to 11 per group. The paper's findings and limits, for the study overall: Clinical samples were selected based on the availability of cryopreserved specimens, with adults included as active tuberculosis cases and adolescents included as controls. The smaller NN-distances in active tuberculosis patients were driven in part by shorter CDR3-alpha lengths, while the difference seen for TCR-beta was not statistically significant. Active tuberculosis TCR-alpha repertoires showed smaller mean NN-distances to GMM-specific TCRs than IGRA-negative controls, suggesting clonal expansion of these TCRs. A classifier using the diverse GMM-specific repertoire reached approximately 90% accuracy (AUROC 0.85 to 0.9), compared with 70% accuracy using GEM motif frequencies.

V and J are truncated by 1 base and 10 bases respectively, leaving an intervening sequence of 13 bases. In the germline V gene, CDR1 corresponds to SGHTA and CDR2 to FQGNSA. Its CDR3 holds 13 amino acids, cysteine through phenylalanine. Left in the record is the CDR3 DNA by itself, 39 bases read in frame from the first base. The immunoSEQ multiplex PCR assay was used to generate TCR libraries, with TCR-beta and/or TCR-alpha/delta assays applied to each sample. The amplified TCR libraries were sequenced using the Illumina high-throughput platform. Per the authors' processing: Clustering and dimensionality reduction relied on pairwise TCRdist distances among GMM-specific receptors from T cells that were either sorted ex vivo or expanded in vitro. Each clinical repertoire was assigned a mean NN-distance score, defined as the average TCRdist to the nearest 10% of tetramer-positive reference sequences. GEM TCR motif frequency was calculated as the fraction of unique TCRs that matched known GEM sequences in V/J usage and CDR3 length. Active tuberculosis was classified by linear discriminant analysis with leave-one-out cross-validation, implemented in scikit-learn. Held by TCRdb, this immuneACCESS table contains in-frame sequences only and omits some clones. Under half of the omission traces to an unresolved V gene where checked; the cause of the rest is unknown. The D gene and trimming were derived from the DNA, and the V and J assignments and clone size from that table. The sample has about 41,000 clones on record, 95% of them singletons. The ten top clones hold roughly 3.6% of the sample.

At study entry, a tuberculin skin test and the QuantiFERON-TB GOLD In-Tube IGRA were used to screen adolescents for latent tuberculosis infection. Immunosequencing of unsorted cryopreserved PBMC covered, on average, around 99,000 T cells per clinical donor. Eleven high schools in the Worcester region of the Western Cape, South Africa, served as enrollment sites for adolescents aged 12 to 18 years. Roughly ten M. tuberculosis-infected adolescents and roughly ten uninfected adolescents were selected, with the two groups matched for age and sex. Adolescent PBMC were isolated from freshly drawn heparinized blood by density centrifugation and cryopreserved.

The sequence links TRBV7-2 to TRBJ2-5; a weak D assignment points to TRBD2 (6 bases agree). This TCR was sampled from a donor between 5 and 29 years old with latent tuberculosis or without tuberculosis infection. Sequencing input: PBMCs. The CDR3 here reads CASSLVKAGSQYF. The DNA sequence is given as TGTGCCAGCAGCTTAGTAAAGGCGGGGAGCCAGTACTTC. The full variable domain, with segments outside the CDR3 supplied by the reference TRBV7-2 and TRBJ2-5 proteins, appears as GAGVSQSPSNKVTEKGKDVELRCDPISGHTALYWYRQSLGQGLEFLIYFQGNSAPDKSGLPSDRFSAERTGGSVSTLTIQRTQQEDSAVYLCASSLVKAGSQYFGPGTRLLVL.